Presented here are 10 T cell receptor beta chains from one specimen sequenced in a study of T-cell memory formation after mild COVID-19. TCRdb redid the calling of the 5' RACE reads with MiXCR, one entry per CDR3 protein. Among 470,000 or so distinct CDR3 sequences listed, about 20% were seen once. Input material: PBMCs or a T cell subset sorted from them (not recorded which). The receptors here all came from a man between 18 and 29 years old who had mild COVID-19 (a few samples of this study predate the infection). Cell type and time point are not known.

This clonotype is medium-sized in the sample. The rearrangement uses TRBV6-2 or TRBV6-3 and TRBJ2-2; D call uncertain. V lost 0 bases to trimming and J lost 4 bases, with 3 bases between them. This CDR3 has 13 amino acids. From germline, CDR1 is MNHEY and CDR2 SVGEGT. The CDR3 DNA sequence: TGTGCCAGCAGTTACTCGACCACCGGGGAGCTGTTTTTT. Amino acids: CASSYSTTGELFF.

In this sample, this clonotype turned up many times. This chain joins TRBV5-1 and TRBJ2-3; D may be TRBD1 (6 bases). Germline lookup yields CDR1 SGHRS and CDR2 YFSETQ. There are 15 residues in the CDR3. V was pared by 4 bases and J by 0 bases, with 12 bases between. CDR3 region: CASSEGQLSTDTQYF. In nucleotides, the CDR3 is TGCGCCAGCAGCGAGGGACAATTAAGCACAGATACGCAGTATTTT.

Of note for this clonotype: At one boundary the junction diverges from the germline segment, which might be a read error. V is TRBV9 and J is TRBJ1-1, with unresolved D. From germline, CDR1 is SGDLS and CDR2 YYNGEE. CDR3 size: 13 residues. CDR3 in amino acids: CASSVGGNSEAFF. The DNA of the CDR3 is TGTGCCAGCAGCGTAGGAGGAAACAGTGAAGCTTTCTTT.

In regard to this clonotype: At one end, the junction sequence differs from germline, possibly due to a read error. This chain connects TRBV7-9 to TRBJ2-5; no reliable D call. This CDR3 has 11 residues. CDR1 and CDR2 from the germline V gene are SEHNR and FQNEAQ (reference sequence). The DNA of the CDR3 is TGTGCCAGCAGCTTATTCTTCTGGTATGGCTTC. Its translation is CASSLFFWYGF. The full variable domain, rest sourced from reference TRBV7-9 and TRBJ2-5, is DTGVSQNPRHKITKRGQNVTFRCDPISEHNRLYWYRQTLGQGPEFLTYFQNEAQLEKSRLLSDRFSAERPKGSFSTLEIQRTEQGDSAMYLCASSLFFWYGFGPGTRLLVL.

The J gene is TRBJ2-5, the V gene TRBV2, with TRBD2 as a possible D gene (6 bases). Germline CDR1 reads SNHLY; CDR2 reads FYNNEI. There are 15 residues in the CDR3. Deletions cut 6 bases from V and 1 base from J, with 15 bases between. The CDR3 loop is CASSPFRDSQETQYF. In nucleotides, the CDR3 is TGTGCCAGCAGCCCATTCCGGGACTCCCAAGAGACCCAGTACTTC.

V and J are TRBV6-5 and TRBJ2-3; TRBD2 matches 15 bases. There are 19 residues in the CDR3. V was pared by 6 bases and J by 2 bases, with 12 bases of the junction left unmatched. Germline V gene lookup returns CDR1 MNHEY and CDR2 SVGAGI. CDR3 nucleotides: TGTGCCAGCAGGGAGTATACCGGGACTAGCGGGGGGCTCACAGATACGCAGTATTTT. This encodes CASREYTGTSGGLTDTQYF.

The gene calls are TRBV15 and TRBJ2-7; 10 bases match TRBD1. Germline V gene sequence: CDR1 LNHNV, CDR2 YYDKDF (reference sequence). This CDR3 is 15 amino acids long. V shed 5 bases and J 2 bases; nucleotides not matched to a gene: 6. The CDR3 DNA reads TGTGCCACCAGCGGGGACAGGGGTAATACCTACGAGCAGTACTTC. Translated, it gives CATSGDRGNTYEQYF.

The genes are TRBV19 and TRBJ1-1, with 7 bases lining up with TRBD1. The CDR3 sequence is 13 residues long. Germline V CDR1 and CDR2: LNHDA, SQIVND (reference sequence). V was pared by 6 bases and J by 5 bases, with 6 bases of the junction left unmatched. CDR3: CASSAGGWTEAFF. As DNA, the CDR3 is TGTGCCAGTAGCGCAGGGGGGTGGACTGAAGCTTTCTTT.

The rearrangement uses TRBV7-3 and TRBJ2-2; D assignment may be TRBD1 or TRBD2 (6 bases each). Trimming took off 3 bases at V and 0 bases at J, with 8 bases between the two ends. The CDR3 spans 15 residues. CDR1 is SGHTA and CDR2 is FQGTGA in the germline V gene. The CDR3 protein is CASSFGGPNTGELFF. The CDR3 bases are TGTGCCAGCAGCTTTGGGGGGCCGAACACCGGGGAGCTGTTTTTT.

The chain recombines TRBV6-2 or TRBV6-3 with TRBJ2-7; D may be TRBD2 (6 bases). There are 15 residues in the CDR3. Trimming took 2 bases from V and 0 from J, leaving 11 bases between them. The V gene's germline CDR1 is MNHEY and CDR2 SVGEGT. The CDR3 nucleotides are TGTGCCAGCAGTTACGCAGGAGGGAGCTCCTACGAGCAGTACGTC. Translation: CASSYAGGSSYEQYV.